This T cell receptor beta chain was found in a study of Ad26.COV2.S vaccination and SARS-CoV-2 variants. Study outcomes and limitations: Possible underestimation of total T cell responses by the TCR breadth and depth analyses was noted. The placebo group had lower spike-specific TCR breadth than the vaccine recipients did. The authors reported substantial breadth in spike-specific CD8+ and CD4+ T cell responses after vaccination.

The CDR3 loop spans 16 amino acids. The V segment lost 4 bases and the J segment 2 bases; nucleotides outside the gene matches: 7. Per the germline V gene, CDR1 is GTSNPN and CDR2 is SVGIG (reference sequence). The table came from immunoSEQ multiplex PCR; TCRdb's copy has only in-frame clones and leaves some out. The sample includes roughly 420,000 clones, roughly 89% of them seen just once. Documented treatment: approximately 18 received Ad26.COV2.S at low or high dose, single or two shots; 5 received placebo; per-sample allocation not given. On day 63 after the first injection, vaccine and placebo recipients gave samples. This adult donor, from Boston, was 18-55 years old. With respect to this clone: What it binds is not known.

J is TRBJ1-6 and V is TRBV30; TRBD1 matches at 8 bases. This clonotype was obtained from a person aged 18 to 59 who received the Ad26.COV2.S COVID-19 vaccine or a placebo. The starting material was peripheral blood, obtained in a trial of Ad26.COV2.S vaccine versus placebo. CDR3 nucleotides: TGTGCCTGGACCCGGACAGGGTGGCCCTATAATTCACCCCTCCACTTT. Translated: CAWTRTGWPYNSPLHF.